Shown below are 29 T cell receptor beta chains from a single sample sequenced in a study of technical replicates of blood from a few donors. Sequenced by immunoSEQ multiplex PCR; TCRdb stores in-frame clones only, minus some. There are around 70,000 clones in the sample; roughly 94% occur only once, and approximately 0.26% lies in the top ten. The source material was T cells isolated from PBMCs. The origin of the receptors is a human donor in good health.

The V gene is TRBV4-1, the J gene TRBJ1-5; D unresolved. Germline V gene data show CDR1 as MGHRA and CDR2 as YSYEKL. Trimming left V 3 bases short and J 4 bases short, with 7 bases between. The CDR3 extends over 13 amino acids. CDR3 residues: CASSQILNQPQHF. CDR3 sequence (DNA): TGCGCCAGCAGCCAGATACTGAATCAGCCCCAGCATTTT.

The chain links TRBV9 to TRBJ1-1, with TRBD1 identical over 9 bases. V lost 4 bases, J lost 11 bases, and 12 bases stayed unmatched. Germline V gives CDR1 SGDLS, CDR2 YYNGEE. The CDR3 has 14 residues. For the CDR3, the DNA is TGTGCCAGCAGCTCCCCACCCCGGGACAGGGTGGCTTTCTTT. As protein: CASSSPPRDRVAFF. The whole variable domain, remainder taken from reference TRBV9 and TRBJ1-1, is DSGVTQTPKHLITATGQRVTLRCSPRSGDLSVYWYQQSLDQGLQFLIQYYNGEERAKGNILERFSAQQFPDLHSELNLSSLELGDSALYFCASSSPPRDRVAFFGQGTRLTVV.

This chain connects TRBV28 to TRBJ2-3, with 8 bases identical to TRBD2. The CDR3 is 14 amino acids. The ends lost 6 bases at V and 7 bases at J; junction bases unmatched: 9. The V gene's germline CDR1 is MDHEN and CDR2 SYDVKM. This chain's CDR3 is CASSWTSHMNTQYF. For the CDR3, the DNA is TGTGCCAGCAGCTGGACTAGCCACATGAATACGCAGTATTTT.

The chain links TRBV15 to TRBJ1-2; the D gene is possibly TRBD1 (6 bases). Germline CDR1 LNHNV, CDR2 YYDKDF (reference sequence). Trimming removed 4 bases from V and 8 bases from J, with 23 bases in between. CDR3 length: 16 amino acids. The CDR3 loop is CATSTQKGDPWEGYTF. The CDR3 DNA sequence: TGTGCCACCAGCACACAAAAGGGGGACCCCTGGGAAGGCTACACCTTC. Looking up the rest from reference TRBV15 and TRBJ1-2 gives the full variable domain: DAMVIQNPRYQVTQFGKPVTLSCSQTLNHNVMYWYQQKSSQAPKLLFHYYDKDFNNEADTPDNFQSRRPNTSFCFLDIRSPGLGDTAMYLCATSTQKGDPWEGYTFGSGTRLTVV.

The chain combines TRBV7-3 with TRBJ2-5; D remains ambiguous. The CDR3 is made up of 14 amino acids. Between the trimmed V and J ends, which lost 0 bases and 2 bases, there was a span of 7 bases. The V gene's germline CDR1 is SGHTA and CDR2 FQGTGA. CDR3 sequence: CASSLTGQQETQYF. As DNA, the CDR3 is TGTGCCAGCAGCTTAACTGGCCAGCAAGAGACCCAGTACTTC. Variable domain in full (rest from reference TRBV7-3 and TRBJ2-5): GAGVSQTPSNKVTEKGKYVELRCDPISGHTALYWYRQSLGQGPEFLIYFQGTGAADDSGLPNDRFFAVRPEGSVSTLKIQRTERGDSAVYLCASSLTGQQETQYFGPGTRLLVL.

The rearrangement joins TRBV6-1 to TRBJ2-1; 10 bases align to TRBD2. The J segment lost 3 bases and the V segment lost 2 bases, leaving 7 bases of the junction unmatched. The CDR3 is 17 amino acids. The germline V gene encodes CDR1 MNHNS and CDR2 SASEGT. DNA for the CDR3: TGTGCCAGCAGTGAATTAGGGAGGACTAGCGGCTACAATGAGCAGTTCTTC. It specifies CASSELGRTSGYNEQFF.

V gene TRBV5-6 combines with J gene TRBJ1-6, with a tentative D call TRBD1 (5 bases). CDR3 length: 14 amino acids. The V end lost 0 bases, the J end lost 7 bases, and 8 bases lay between the germline ends. Looked up from germline, CDR1 is SGHDT and CDR2 is YYEEEE. CDR3 coding DNA: TGTGCCAGCAGCTTGGCCGGGGGGAATTCACCCCTCCACTTT. It encodes CASSLAGGNSPLHF.

The V call is TRBV7-2, the J call TRBJ2-3; 9 nucleotides align to TRBD2. The CDR3 spans 15 residues. In germline, CDR1 is SGHTA, CDR2 FQGNSA. V gave up 1 base and J gave up 4 bases; unmatched junction bases: 3. The CDR3, as DNA: TGTGCCAGCAGCTTAGTAGCGGGGGCGGCAGATACGCAGTATTTT. The encoded protein is CASSLVAGAADTQYF.

The chain combines TRBV4-1 with TRBJ2-7, with 7 nucleotides matching TRBD1. The V and J ends lost 3 bases and 1 base, in that order; junction bases with no gene match: 9. The CDR3 contains 16 residues. From germline, CDR1 is MGHRA and CDR2 YSYEKL. CDR3 region: CASSHPRTGESYEQYF. CDR3 nucleotide sequence: TGCGCCAGCAGCCACCCTCGGACAGGAGAATCCTACGAGCAGTACTTC.

This clone was seen a single time. The chain uses TRBV30 and TRBJ1-5, with 9 bases identical to TRBD1. The ends lost 0 bases at V and 4 bases at J; junction bases unmatched: 4. In germline, CDR1 is GTSNPN, CDR2 SVGIG (reference sequence). This CDR3 is built from 15 residues. The CDR3 loop reads CAWSVRDRENQPQHF. In DNA, the CDR3 is TGTGCCTGGAGTGTACGGGACAGGGAAAATCAGCCCCAGCATTTT. The full variable domain, completed using reference TRBV30 and TRBJ1-5, is SQTIHQWPATLVQPVGSPLSLECTVEGTSNPNLYWYRQAAGRGLQLLFYSVGIGQISSEVPQNLSASRPQDRQFILSSKKLLLSDSGFYLCAWSVRDRENQPQHFGDGTRLSIL.

The chain carries TRBV5-1 and TRBJ2-1; 12 bases align to TRBD2. There are 16 residues in the CDR3. CDR1 and CDR2 (germline): SGHRS, YFSETQ. Trimming took 0 bases from V and 8 from J; bases not matched to a gene: 6. CDR3 DNA: TGCGCCAGCAGCTTGGCCTCGGGACTAGCGGGCGATGAGCAGTTCTTC. Translating gives CASSLASGLAGDEQFF. Combining the CDR3 with reference TRBV5-1 and TRBJ2-1 gives the whole variable domain KAGVTQTPRYLIKTRGQQVTLSCSPISGHRSVSWYQQTPGQGLQFLFEYFSETQRNKGNFPGRFSGRQFSNSRSEMNVSTLELGDSALYLCASSLASGLAGDEQFFGPGTRLTVL.

The rearrangement uses TRBV11-1 and TRBJ2-5; D remains ambiguous. There are 12 residues in the CDR3. Germline V gives CDR1 SGHAT, CDR2 FQDESV (reference sequence). The V end lost 4 bases, the J end lost 5 bases, and 8 bases lay between the germline ends. CDR3: CASSYEQETQYF. In nucleotides, the CDR3 is TGTGCCAGCAGCTATGAACAGGAGACCCAGTACTTC.

The chain recombines TRBV29-1 with TRBJ2-7, with D possibly matching TRBD2 (6 bases). Trimming shortened V by 7 bases and J by 5 bases, and 12 bases separated the two germline ends. CDR1 SQVTM and CDR2 ANQGSEA come from the germline V gene. The CDR3 sequence is 11 residues long. The chain's CDR3 is CSGETGDEQYF. CDR3 DNA sequence: TGCAGCGGAGAGACGGGGGACGAGCAGTACTTC.

The chain employs TRBV4-1 and TRBJ2-3; 10 bases match TRBD2. CDR1 and CDR2 (germline): MGHRA, YSYEKL. CDR3 length: 18 residues. V shed 3 bases and J 6 bases; nucleotides not matched to a gene: 15. DNA for the CDR3: TGCGCCAGCAGCCACTTAGACCAACTAGCGGGACCTTTGGATACGCAGTATTTT. Amino acid sequence: CASSHLDQLAGPLDTQYF.

The genes are TRBV7-2 and TRBJ1-2; a weak D match, TRBD1 (6 bases). The germline V and J ends were trimmed by 5 bases and 7 bases, with 17 bases remaining between them. The length of the CDR3 is 14 residues. Germline lookup yields CDR1 SGHTA and CDR2 FQGNSA. Written as DNA, the CDR3 is TGTGCCAGCAGCCAACAGGGTCCCTTGGTTGGCTACACCTTC. Translation gives CASSQQGPLVGYTF.

J is TRBJ2-5 and V is TRBV5-1; D gene ambiguous. This CDR3 is built from 15 residues. Germline CDR1 reads SGHRS; CDR2 reads YFSETQ. V lost 0 bases to trimming and J lost 4 bases, with 13 bases between them. CDR3 sequence reads: CASSLAGPSSETQYF. In nucleotides, the CDR3 is TGCGCCAGCAGCTTGGCAGGCCCTTCGTCAGAGACCCAGTACTTC.

The CDR3 DNA reads as TGTGCCAGCAGACAGGGGTCCCACGAGCAGTACTTC. Amino acids: CASRQGSHEQYF. The V and J genes are TRBV25-1 and TRBJ2-7; 7 bases line up with TRBD1. The CDR3 covers 12 residues. Germline values: CDR1 MGHDK, CDR2 SYGVNS. V shed 6 bases, J shed 5 bases, and the junction held 4 bases outside the gene matches.

For the CDR3, the DNA is TGTGCCAGCAGCGTAGGAGCGGGGGCATCCTACAATGAGCAGTTCTTC. This sequence encodes CASSVGAGASYNEQFF. The rearrangement uses TRBV9 and TRBJ2-1, with 8 bases aligning to TRBD2. V trimming: 0 bases; J trimming: 1 base; junction bases outside the gene matches: 3. The CDR3 totals 16 residues. Germline V gives CDR1 SGDLS, CDR2 YYNGEE.

In this sample, this clone turned up once. The chain employs TRBV5-1 and TRBJ2-7; TRBD1 is a possible D gene (6 bases). The CDR3 contains 14 residues. CDR1 and CDR2 (germline): SGHRS, YFSETQ. Trimming left V 4 bases short and J 2 bases short, with 13 bases between. The CDR3: CASSPAGVPYEQYF. CDR3 coding DNA: TGCGCCAGCAGCCCGGCAGGGGTTCCCTACGAGCAGTACTTC.

V gene TRBV29-1 combines with J gene TRBJ1-1; 7 nucleotides line up with TRBD1. CDR1 is SQVTM and CDR2 is ANQGSEA in the germline V gene. The length of the CDR3 is 12 residues. V dropped 6 bases and J dropped 5; count of bases not matched to a gene: 6. The CDR3 sequence: CSVQGMVTEAFF. In nucleotides, the CDR3 is TGCAGCGTACAGGGGATGGTTACTGAAGCTTTCTTT.

V usage is TRBV28 and J usage is TRBJ2-7; 14 bases are a match to TRBD2. The V segment lost 5 bases and the J segment 3 bases; nucleotides outside the gene matches: 15. This CDR3 comprises 19 residues. The germline gives CDR1 MDHEN, CDR2 SYDVKM. CDR3 coding DNA: TGTGCCAGCAGTCGGGGGACTAGCGGGAGCTCTACGCGTTTCTACGAGCAGTACTTC. Amino acid sequence: CASSRGTSGSSTRFYEQYF.

The chain recombines TRBV2 with TRBJ1-6; a possible D gene is TRBD1 (6 bases). Germline loops: CDR1 SNHLY, CDR2 FYNNEI. Trimming cost V 6 bases and J 7 bases, with 10 bases left between them. The length of the CDR3 is 13 residues. The CDR3 loop reads CASSKGDNSPLHF. The CDR3 bases are TGTGCCAGCAGCAAGGGGGACAATTCACCCCTCCACTTT.

This clone was seen only once. This chain uses TRBV5-6 with TRBJ2-5, with a tentative D call TRBD2 (7 bases). The V and J ends lost 4 bases and 7 bases respectively, with 23 bases between them. Germline loops: CDR1 SGHDT, CDR2 YYEEEE. CDR3 length equals 16 residues. The CDR3 DNA reads as TGTGCCAGCAGCCGAATTTCGGGGGGCAGGGTCGGGACCCAGTACTTC. The encoded protein is CASSRISGGRVGTQYF.

The chain couples TRBV5-1 to TRBJ1-1; 7 bases are shared with TRBD1. Germline-derived CDR1 and CDR2 are SGHRS and YFSETQ. This CDR3 spans 17 amino acids. V lost 0 bases and J lost 5; bases outside the gene matches: 13. CDR3 sequence (DNA): TGCGCCAGCAGCTTGGGTCTGACAGGGAGTCGACGAACTGAAGCTTTCTTT. As protein: CASSLGLTGSRRTEAFF.

J is TRBJ2-5 and V is TRBV14; 8 nucleotides agree with TRBD1. The CDR3 covers 14 residues. Germline CDR1 reads SGHDN; CDR2 reads FVKESK. V gave up 4 bases and J gave up 7 bases; unmatched junction bases: 8. CDR3 in DNA: TGTGCCAGCAGCCTGGACAGGGAAGAAGGGACCCAGTACTTC. Protein: CASSLDREEGTQYF.

The rearrangement links TRBV28 to TRBJ2-7; perhaps TRBD2 as D (5 bases). V shed 8 bases and J shed 4 bases, with 15 bases lying between them. This CDR3 spans 13 amino acids. The V gene's germline CDR1 is MDHEN and CDR2 SYDVKM. CDR3 sequence reads: CASGSGAPYEQYF. The CDR3 bases are TGTGCCAGCGGAAGCGGAGCCCCATACGAGCAGTACTTC.

This chain connects TRBV7-8 to TRBJ1-2, with 10 positions matching TRBD1. CDR3 size: 15 residues. The germline V gene has CDR1 SGHVS and CDR2 FQNEAQ. V was clipped by 1 base and J by 8 bases; unmatched bases: 7. CDR3 region: CASSLGGTGAGGYTF. The CDR3 DNA reads as TGTGCCAGCAGCTTAGGGGGGACAGGGGCTGGCGGCTACACCTTC.

The V and J genes are TRBV5-1 and TRBJ2-7, with 9 bases that match TRBD2. J gave up 13 bases and V 1 base, and 18 bases lay outside the gene matches. The CDR3 runs 16 residues. Germline V gene data show CDR1 as SGHRS and CDR2 as YFSETQ. The DNA of the CDR3 is TGCGCCAGCAGCTTGCGTAACGGAGGCACTAGCGGGTTTCACTACTTC. Translating it yields CASSLRNGGTSGFHYF.

V is TRBV4-2 and J is TRBJ2-2, with no clear D. The CDR3 extends over 14 amino acids. V gave up 2 bases and J gave up 6 bases, with 10 bases separating them. Germline values: CDR1 LGHNA, CDR2 YNFKEQ. In DNA form, the CDR3 reads TGTGCCAGCAGCCAACCCCCCCGGTCCGGGGAGCTGTTTTTT. This translates into CASSQPPRSGELFF.